Listed below are T cell receptor beta chains from one sample, sequenced in a study of blood T cells in healthy people across ages. A single record per CDR3 protein comes from TCRdb applying MiXCR to the 5' RACE reads. The data contain over 700,000 distinct CDR3 sequences, 53% of them singletons. The source material was blood. Receptor source: an older man in good health. The CDR3 runs from the conserved cysteine through the conserved F or W. D genes are given only for firm matches. Clone sizes are given selectively: once, few, many, or a class where the clone is expanded.

>TRBJ2-7|TRBV3-1|-|-
CASSQAGASYEQYF
TGTGCCAGCAGCCAAGCGGGAGCCTCCTACGAGCAGTACTTC
>TRBJ2-7|TRBV29-1|few|TRBD2
CSVGGGTSGSYEQYF
TGCAGCGTTGGGGGGGGGACTAGCGGGAGTTACGAGCAGTACTTC
>TRBJ2-7|TRBV3-1|-|TRBD1
CAGSQVGTGGGEQYF
TGTGCCGGCAGCCAAGTAGGGACAGGGGGAGGCGAGCAGTACTTC
>TRBJ2-1|TRBV7-2|few|-
CASSPTPHEQFF
TGTGCCAGCAGCCCAACTCCCCATGAGCAGTTCTTC
>TRBJ1-6|TRBV4-1|few|-
CASSQQTGGDSPLHF
TGCGCCAGCAGCCAGCAAACGGGGGGCGATTCACCCCTCCACTTT
>TRBJ1-2|TRBV5-1|-|TRBD1
CASSSSPTGNYGYTF
TGCGCCAGCAGCTCCTCCCCGACAGGGAACTATGGCTACACCTTC
>TRBJ2-1|TRBV12-3/TRBV12-4|once|TRBD2
CASTPAGTRAYNEQFF
TGTGCCAGCACTCCTGCCGGGACTAGGGCTTACAATGAGCAGTTCTTC
>TRBJ2-3|TRBV27|-|TRBD1
CASSQQGARADTQYF
TGTGCCAGCAGTCAACAGGGGGCGCGGGCAGATACGCAGTATTTT
>TRBJ2-5|TRBV12-3/TRBV12-4|few|-
CASSLGGGNQPQYF
TGTGCCAGCAGTTTAGGGGGCGGGAACCAGCCCCAGTACTTC
>TRBJ2-1|TRBV7-2|many|-
CASSLGVTYNEQFF
TGTGCCAGCAGCTTAGGCGTAACCTACAATGAGCAGTTCTTC
>TRBJ2-1|TRBV3-1|few|-
CASSQAGVSYNEQFF
TGTGCCAGCAGCCAAGCGGGAGTTTCCTACAATGAGCAGTTCTTC
>TRBJ1-1|TRBV25-1|-|-
CASSELTNTEAFF
TGTGCCAGCAGTGAACTAACGAACACTGAAGCTTTCTTT
>TRBJ1-1|TRBV7-2|-|TRBD1
CASSLGQGATEAFF
TGTGCCAGCAGCTTGGGACAGGGGGCCACTGAAGCTTTCTTT
>TRBJ1-4|TRBV5-1|-|-
CASRPEGGSEKLFF
TGCGCCAGCCGCCCGGAGGGGGGCTCGGAAAAACTGTTTTTT
>TRBJ2-7|TRBV12-3/TRBV12-4|many|-
CASSSRGYEQYF
TGTGCCAGCAGTTCGCGGGGTTACGAGCAGTACTTC
>TRBJ2-5|TRBV9|-|-
CASSVAFRQPQETQYF
TGTGCCAGCAGCGTAGCTTTCAGACAGCCCCAAGAGACCCAGTACTTC
>TRBJ2-1|TRBV6-1|-|TRBD2
CTSSEGLVQNEQFF
TGTACCAGCAGTGAGGGACTAGTGCAAAATGAGCAGTTCTTC
>TRBJ1-4|TRBV19|-|-
CASSTQVVGGEKLFF
TGTGCCAGTAGTACGCAAGTAGTTGGAGGGGAAAAACTGTTTTTT
>TRBJ1-1|TRBV29-1|-|-
CSVVPQGNTEAFF
TGCAGCGTTGTCCCTCAAGGGAACACTGAAGCTTTCTTT
>TRBJ2-3|TRBV29-1|-|TRBD2
CSVEVNSGSRHRDAYF
TGCAGCGTTGAAGTTAATAGCGGGAGTAGGCACAGAGACGCGTATTTT
>TRBJ2-7|TRBV6-5|-|-
CASSDGGNSYEQYF
TGTGCCAGCAGTGACGGCGGGAACTCCTACGAGCAGTACTTC
>TRBJ2-4|TRBV20-1|-|-
CSARDEGSKNIQYF
TGCAGTGCTAGAGATGAAGGGAGCAAAAACATTCAGTACTTC
>TRBJ2-7|TRBV27|-|-
CASSSDRRRYDEQYF
TGTGCCAGCAGTTCAGACCGGCGGCGGTACGACGAGCAGTACTTC
>TRBJ1-6|TRBV20-1|many|-
CSARDQSVNSPLHF
TGCAGTGCTAGAGACCAGTCAGTTAATTCACCCCTCCACTTT
>TRBJ1-2|TRBV20-1|-|-
CSARDRLGENYGYTF
TGCAGTGCTAGAGATCGTCTAGGAGAGAACTATGGCTACACCTTC
>TRBJ2-1|TRBV20-1|-|TRBD2
CSARAPSGSYNEQFF
TGCAGTGCTAGAGCGCCTAGCGGTTCCTACAATGAGCAGTTCTTC
>TRBJ1-2|TRBV3-1|-|TRBD1
CASSHWGGTGEVSGYTF
TGTGCCAGCAGCCACTGGGGGGGGACAGGAGAGGTTTCTGGCTACACCTTC
>TRBJ2-7|TRBV5-1|-|-
CASSRASSVGEQYF
TGCGCCAGCTCGAGGGCCTCCTCCGTGGGCGAGCAGTACTTC
>TRBJ2-4|TRBV6-6|once|-
CASTSKESSRNIQYF
TGTGCCAGCACCTCCAAAGAGAGTTCAAGAAACATTCAGTACTTC
>TRBJ1-5|TRBV2|once|-
CASSDSDQPQHF
TGTGCCAGCAGTGACTCGGATCAGCCCCAGCATTTT
>TRBJ2-3|TRBV28|-|-
CASLNYPRPSKHRYAYF
TGTGCCAGCCTTAACTACCCGAGACCGAGCAAGCACAGATACGCGTATTTT
>TRBJ1-2|TRBV11-2|-|TRBD1
CASSFKTGPRRGYGYTF
TGTGCCAGCAGCTTTAAGACAGGGCCTAGAAGGGGCTATGGCTACACCTTC
>TRBJ2-7|TRBV6-1|-|TRBD2
CASSEAGGDYEQYF
TGTGCCAGCAGTGAAGCGGGAGGGGACTACGAGCAGTACTTC
>TRBJ2-1|TRBV4-1|-|TRBD2
CASSPPIGLAGGATYNEQFF
TGCGCCAGCAGCCCCCCAATTGGGCTAGCGGGAGGTGCCACCTACAATGAGCAGTTCTTC
>TRBJ1-1|TRBV12-3/TRBV12-4|-|TRBD1
CASSPPGQGTNAEAFF
TGTGCCAGCAGTCCACCGGGACAGGGGACCAACGCTGAAGCTTTCTTT
>TRBJ2-2|TRBV7-9|-|-
CASSFASGELFF
TGTGCCAGCAGCTTCGCCTCCGGGGAGCTGTTTTTT
>TRBJ2-2|TRBV2|-|-
CASRFQQNTGELFF
TGTGCCAGCAGATTCCAGCAGAACACCGGGGAGCTGTTTTTT
>TRBJ2-5|TRBV5-1|-|-
CASSWSGLEAQYF
TGCGCCAGCAGCTGGTCGGGCCTCGAGGCCCAGTACTTC
>TRBJ2-7|TRBV3-1|-|-
CASSQGPVPYEQYF
TGTGCCAGCAGCCAAGGGCCAGTCCCCTACGAGCAGTACTTC
>TRBJ2-7|TRBV6-6|few|TRBD1
CASSLGQGEKGSYEQYF
TGTGCCAGCAGCCTGGGACAGGGGGAAAAAGGCTCCTACGAGCAGTACTTC